A single sample is the source of the 28 T cell receptor beta chains below, sequenced in a study of cytomegalovirus exposure and HLA in healthy donors. TCRdb's copy holds only in-frame clones and misses some; the assay was immunoSEQ multiplex PCR. The sample shows 200,000 or so clones, over 80% of them seen only once. The sample comprised PBMCs. The source is a woman in her late teens or twenties in good health and CMV-seronegative.

This chain links TRBV2 with TRBJ2-7; D gene uncertain. Germline lookup yields CDR1 SNHLY and CDR2 FYNNEI. Trimming removed 8 bases from V and 4 bases from J, with 18 bases in between. CDR3 length: 14 amino acids. Here the CDR3 DNA reads TGTGCCAGCTCCGAGCCACAGACCCTTTACGAGCAGTACTTC. It yields the protein CASSEPQTLYEQYF. The full variable domain, its missing parts supplied by reference TRBV2 and TRBJ2-7, is EPEVTQTPSHQVTQMGQEVILRCVPISNHLYFYWYRQILGQKVEFLVSFYNNEISEKSEIFDDQFSVERPDGSNFTLKIRSTKLEDSAMYFCASSEPQTLYEQYFGPGTRLTVT.

The chain couples TRBV23-1 to TRBJ1-1, with a tentative D call TRBD1 (6 bases). TRBV23-1 is sorted into the ORF group, with uncertain function. CDR3 length: 14 amino acids. V lost 4 bases and J 7 bases, leaving 16 bases between the germline ends. The CDR3 bases are TGCGCCAGCAGTCCTCCGGGACAAACAATTGAAGCTTTCTTT. Protein product: CASSPPGQTIEAFF.

This chain joins TRBV27 and TRBJ2-5; 14 bases agree with TRBD2. From germline, CDR1 is MNHEY and CDR2 SMNVEV (reference sequence). The CDR3 sequence is 18 residues long. Losses at the gene ends were 5 bases for V and 5 bases for J; bases not matched to a gene: 13. In DNA, the CDR3 is TGTGCCAGCAGTACCCGGGGGACTAGCGGGAGATCGGGGGAGACCCAGTACTTC. This sequence encodes CASSTRGTSGRSGETQYF.

The V gene is TRBV27, the J gene TRBJ1-2; 8 bases fit TRBD1. The CDR3 length is 14 residues. Germline V CDR1 and CDR2: MNHEY, SMNVEV (reference sequence). The J segment lost 4 bases and the V segment lost 2 bases, leaving 3 bases of the junction unmatched. The DNA for the CDR3 is TGTGCCAGCAGTTTACGGACAGGGAGCTATGGCTACACCTTC. Translating it yields CASSLRTGSYGYTF.

The chain links TRBV6-6 to TRBJ2-7, with D tentatively TRBD2 (5 bases). The V gene's germline CDR1 is MNHNY and CDR2 SVGAGI (reference sequence). The germline V and J ends were trimmed by 8 bases and 0 bases, with 20 bases remaining between them. The CDR3 totals 16 residues. The CDR3 loop reads CASSLGAFPYSYEQYF. CDR3 sequence (DNA): TGTGCCAGCTCCCTGGGAGCTTTCCCGTACTCCTACGAGCAGTACTTC.

This clone was counted once. The gene calls are TRBV2 and TRBJ1-4; no firm D call. CDR3 size: 18 residues. Per the germline V gene, CDR1 is SNHLY and CDR2 is FYNNEI. V was cut by 6 bases and J by 1 base, with 21 bases left in between. The CDR3 spells CASSLRVVQIVTNEKLFF. The CDR3 DNA sequence: TGTGCCAGCAGCTTACGGGTCGTTCAAATTGTAACTAATGAAAAACTGTTTTTT.

J is TRBJ2-3 and V is TRBV27; 8 bases line up with TRBD2. With 3 bases clipped from V and 1 base from J, the junction kept 9 bases outside the gene matches. The CDR3 is made up of 17 amino acids. Germline-derived CDR1 and CDR2 are MNHEY and SMNVEV (reference sequence). CDR3 in amino acids: CASSFYGRALGTDTQYF. Here the CDR3 DNA reads TGTGCCAGCAGTTTCTACGGGAGGGCCCTGGGCACAGATACGCAGTATTTT.

This clone was picked up one time. The V call is TRBV6-1, the J call TRBJ1-4, with D possibly matching TRBD1 (5 bases). CDR1 is MNHNS and CDR2 is SASEGT in the germline V gene. CDR3 length equals 15 residues. Trimming stripped 4 bases from V and 7 bases from J, with 16 bases between. The CDR3 loop is CASSVHLPGVEKLFF. Here the CDR3 DNA reads TGTGCCAGCAGTGTTCACCTCCCGGGGGTTGAAAAACTGTTTTTT.

The DNA for the CDR3 is TGTGCCAGCAGCTTGGATGGCCAGTTAAACATGAACACTGAAGCTTTCTTT. Protein product: CASSLDGQLNMNTEAFF. The genes are TRBV5-6 and TRBJ1-1; no definite D call. The ends were cut back, 0 bases at V and 0 bases at J, with 15 bases in the middle. The CDR3 consists of 17 residues. Germline CDR1 SGHDT, CDR2 YYEEEE.

The rearrangement joins TRBV6-6 to TRBJ1-4; TRBD1 matches at 9 bases. This CDR3 comprises 14 residues. V shed 6 bases, J shed 5 bases, and the junction held 4 bases outside the gene matches. The V gene's germline CDR1 is MNHNY and CDR2 SVGAGI (reference sequence). CDR3 loop: CASRGTGRNEKLFF. The CDR3 bases are TGTGCCAGCAGAGGGACAGGGCGCAATGAAAAACTGTTTTTT.

The V and J genes are TRBV11-2 and TRBJ2-3, with 10 bases identical to TRBD2. Germline V gene data show CDR1 as SGHAT and CDR2 as FQNNGV. The CDR3 is 17 residues long. Germline trimming cut 3 bases from V and 2 bases from J; bases unmatched to any gene: 8. The CDR3 nucleotides read TGTGCCAGCAGCTTGTGGCTAGCGGGGGACTTCACAGATACGCAGTATTTT. Translated: CASSLWLAGDFTDTQYF.

J is TRBJ2-7 and V is TRBV5-6; 8 bases line up with TRBD2. The CDR3 extends over 18 amino acids. CDR1 SGHDT and CDR2 YYEEEE come from the germline V gene. V was pared by 0 bases and J by 0 bases, with 11 bases of the junction left unmatched. The CDR3 region is CASSLVASGGDFSYEQYF. In DNA form, the CDR3 reads TGTGCCAGCAGCTTGGTTGCGTCGGGAGGGGACTTCTCCTACGAGCAGTACTTC.

The rearrangement joins TRBV5-1 to TRBJ2-1; 8 nucleotides align to TRBD2. The germline V gene encodes CDR1 SGHRS and CDR2 YFSETQ. The CDR3 is 18 amino acids. V dropped 4 bases and J dropped 9; count of bases not matched to a gene: 21. The CDR3, as DNA: TGCGCCAGCAGCGGCATTGTAGGTACTAGCGGACTACGGGGTGAGCAGTTCTTC. This gives the protein CASSGIVGTSGLRGEQFF.

The gene calls are TRBV18 and TRBJ2-7, with TRBD1 matching over 8 bases. The trim removed 5 bases at V and 3 bases at J, leaving 6 bases unmatched. This CDR3 is 14 amino acids long. From germline, CDR1 is KGHSH and CDR2 LQKENI. The CDR3 DNA follows: TGTGCCAGCTCATCAGGACAGGGAGGCTACGAGCAGTACTTC. This codes for CASSSGQGGYEQYF.

This rearrangement joins TRBV6-5 to TRBJ2-1, with D perhaps matching TRBD2 (5 bases). The CDR3 is 15 residues long. Germline CDR1 is MNHEY and CDR2 is SVGAGI. V gave up 2 bases and J gave up 9 bases, with 17 bases separating them. CDR3 in DNA: TGTGCCAGCAGTTACGGTCAGCTCCGTGCGGGTGAGCAGTTCTTC. This translates into CASSYGQLRAGEQFF.

The rearrangement links TRBV7-9 to TRBJ1-4; D is possibly TRBD1 (6 bases). V lost 5 bases and J 6 bases, leaving 16 bases between the germline ends. Germline V gene lookup returns CDR1 SEHNR and CDR2 FQNEAQ (reference sequence). The CDR3 spans 15 residues. The CDR3 sequence: CASSHASGADEKLFF. The DNA for the CDR3 is TGTGCCAGCAGCCACGCGTCAGGGGCCGATGAAAAACTGTTTTTT.

This chain uses TRBV2 with TRBJ2-7, with TRBD1 as a possible D gene (5 bases). Germline CDR1 is SNHLY and CDR2 is FYNNEI. This CDR3 is 14 amino acids long. Trimming removed 3 bases from V and 4 bases from J, with 13 bases in between. The CDR3 DNA follows: TGTGCCAGCAGTGAGCGAGGCAGGGTATACGAGCAGTACTTC. This translates into CASSERGRVYEQYF.

The J gene is TRBJ2-2, the V gene TRBV7-6; tentative D call: TRBD2 (7 bases). Germline-derived CDR1 and CDR2 are SGHVS and FNYEAQ. Trimming left V 3 bases short and J 4 bases short, with 15 bases between. The CDR3 is 16 amino acids. CDR3: CASSLGGRGSTGELFF. In DNA form, the CDR3 reads TGTGCCAGCAGCTTGGGAGGGAGGGGGAGCACCGGGGAGCTGTTTTTT.

Judged by abundance, this clone is medium-sized. The rearrangement links TRBV5-1 to TRBJ2-1; 10 positions match TRBD2. Germline loops: CDR1 SGHRS, CDR2 YFSETQ. J lost 6 bases, V lost 2 bases, and 5 bases had no gene match. CDR3 length: 15 residues. DNA for the CDR3: TGCGCCAGCAGCTTCCTGCTAGCGGGAGCCAATGAGCAGTTCTTC. Residues: CASSFLLAGANEQFF.

The chain combines TRBV19 with TRBJ1-2; D is ambiguous. Germline V lookup: CDR1 LNHDA, CDR2 SQIVND (reference sequence). Between the trimmed V and J ends, which lost 7 bases and 0 bases, there was a span of 15 bases. The CDR3 contains 15 residues. CDR3 in DNA: TGTGCCAGTACCCCGGAGTCATCAGCTAACTATGGCTACACCTTC. Encoded protein: CASTPESSANYGYTF.

The chain is built from TRBV4-2 and TRBJ2-1; TRBD1 is a possible D gene (5 bases). The CDR3 runs 14 residues. With 2 bases removed from V and 8 bases from J, the gap between germline ends came to 13 bases. Germline loops: CDR1 LGHNA, CDR2 YNFKEQ. The CDR3 protein is CASSQPTEEDEQFF. In DNA, the CDR3 is TGTGCCAGCAGCCAACCGACAGAAGAGGATGAGCAGTTCTTC.

The chain couples TRBV9 to TRBJ1-1, with D maybe TRBD1 (5 bases). This CDR3 is 13 amino acids long. V lost 3 bases and J lost 4, with 10 bases in between. CDR1 is SGDLS and CDR2 is YYNGEE in the germline V gene. The CDR3 sequence: CASSGQGTTEAFF. The CDR3 DNA sequence: TGTGCCAGCAGCGGGCAGGGTACCACTGAAGCTTTCTTT.

This sequence joins TRBV7-9 and TRBJ1-1; D is perhaps TRBD1 (6 bases). Germline CDR1 and CDR2: SEHNR and FQNEAQ (reference sequence). V lost 2 bases to trimming and J lost 4 bases, with 11 bases between them. The CDR3 has 14 amino acids. The CDR3 nucleotides read TGTGCCAGCAGCTTACCGGGGGGCATCACTGAAGCTTTCTTT. Its protein product is CASSLPGGITEAFF.

This clone has only one observation. This rearrangement joins TRBV7-3 to TRBJ1-2, with D hard to call. Trimming took off 4 bases at V and 2 bases at J, with 14 bases between the two ends. This CDR3 is 15 amino acids long. CDR1 SGHTA and CDR2 FQGTGA come from the germline V gene. Here the CDR3 DNA reads TGTGCCAGCAGCTCACCCGGGAGGTTCAACTATGGCTACACCTTC. Translation gives CASSSPGRFNYGYTF.

The J gene is TRBJ2-7, the V gene TRBV2; D remains unclear. The CDR3 contains 12 residues. The germline V and J ends were trimmed by 11 bases and 0 bases, with 11 bases remaining between them. Germline V lookup: CDR1 SNHLY, CDR2 FYNNEI. The CDR3 sequence is CAVRRNSYEQYF. As DNA, the CDR3 is TGTGCCGTTAGGCGGAACTCCTACGAGCAGTACTTC.

The rearrangement joins TRBV19 to TRBJ2-7; 10 bases are a match to TRBD1. This CDR3 is built from 12 residues. J lost 6 bases, V lost 10 bases, and 6 bases had no gene match. Germline lookup yields CDR1 LNHDA and CDR2 SQIVND (reference sequence). CDR3 loop: CATGTGVGEQYF. CDR3 bases: TGTGCCACAGGGACAGGGGTGGGCGAGCAGTACTTC. The full variable domain, rest sourced from reference TRBV19 and TRBJ2-7, is DGGITQSPKYLFRKEGQNVTLSCEQNLNHDAMYWYRQDPGQGLRLIYYSQIVNDFQKGDIAEGYSVSREKKESFPLTVTSAQKNPTAFYLCATGTGVGEQYFGPGTRLTVT.

The gene calls are TRBV27 and TRBJ2-7; TRBD2 is a possible D gene (7 bases). Per the germline V gene, CDR1 is MNHEY and CDR2 is SMNVEV (reference sequence). This CDR3 has 16 residues. The V end lost 0 bases, the J end lost 5 bases, and 17 bases lay between the germline ends. This chain's CDR3 is CASSLSIRGGLNEQYF. DNA for the CDR3: TGTGCCAGCAGTTTATCGATAAGGGGGGGGCTCAACGAGCAGTACTTC.

The chain is built from TRBV4-1 and TRBJ1-5; D call uncertain. This CDR3 has 15 amino acids. Germline CDR1 and CDR2: MGHRA and YSYEKL. V was clipped by 0 bases and J by 6 bases, with 12 bases between them. CDR3 DNA sequence: TGCGCCAGCAGCCAAGATCTCGCGGGGTTTCAGCCCCAGCATTTT. It is translated as CASSQDLAGFQPQHF.